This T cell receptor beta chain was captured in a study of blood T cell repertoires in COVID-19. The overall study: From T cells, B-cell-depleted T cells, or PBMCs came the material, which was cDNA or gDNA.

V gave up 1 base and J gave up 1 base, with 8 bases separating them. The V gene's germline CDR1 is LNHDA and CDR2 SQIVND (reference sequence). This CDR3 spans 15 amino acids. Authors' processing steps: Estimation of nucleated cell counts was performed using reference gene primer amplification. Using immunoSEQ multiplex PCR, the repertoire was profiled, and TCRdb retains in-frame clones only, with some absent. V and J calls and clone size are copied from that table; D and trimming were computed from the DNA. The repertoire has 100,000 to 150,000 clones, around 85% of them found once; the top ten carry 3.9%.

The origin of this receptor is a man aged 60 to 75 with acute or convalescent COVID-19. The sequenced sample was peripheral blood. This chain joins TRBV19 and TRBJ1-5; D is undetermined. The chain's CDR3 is CASSIAGGSNQPQHF. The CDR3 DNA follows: TGTGCCAGTAGTATAGCGGGAGGGAGCAATCAGCCCCAGCATTTT.